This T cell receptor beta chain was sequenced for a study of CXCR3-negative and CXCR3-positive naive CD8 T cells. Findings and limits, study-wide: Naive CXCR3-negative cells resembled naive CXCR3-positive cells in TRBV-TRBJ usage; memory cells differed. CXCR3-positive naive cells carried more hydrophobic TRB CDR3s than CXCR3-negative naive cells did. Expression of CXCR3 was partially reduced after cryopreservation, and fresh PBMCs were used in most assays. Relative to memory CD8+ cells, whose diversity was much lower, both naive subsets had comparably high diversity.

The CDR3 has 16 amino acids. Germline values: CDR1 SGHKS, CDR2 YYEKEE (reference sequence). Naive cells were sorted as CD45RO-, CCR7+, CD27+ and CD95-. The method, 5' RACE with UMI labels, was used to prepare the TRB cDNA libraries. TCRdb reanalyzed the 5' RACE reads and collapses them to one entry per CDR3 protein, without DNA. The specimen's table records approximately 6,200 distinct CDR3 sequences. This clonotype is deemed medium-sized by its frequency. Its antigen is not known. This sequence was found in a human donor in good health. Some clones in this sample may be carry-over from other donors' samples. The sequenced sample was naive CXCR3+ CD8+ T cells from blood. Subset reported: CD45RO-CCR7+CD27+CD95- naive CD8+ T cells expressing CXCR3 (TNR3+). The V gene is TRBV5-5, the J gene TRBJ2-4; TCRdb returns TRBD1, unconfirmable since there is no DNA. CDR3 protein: CASSLVSRGNENIQYF.